This record covers a single TCR beta chain. No antigen is known for it. CDR1 is SGHRS and CDR2 is YFSETQ in the germline V gene. With 0 bases removed from V and 0 bases from J, the gap between germline ends came to 9 bases. This CDR3 contains 15 residues. This entry belongs to a study of CD8 T cells in Susac syndrome. The study's findings and limits: CD4+ repertoires of Susac syndrome patients lacked detectable clonal expansion.

From blood CD8+ and CD4+ T cells, TCR beta sequences were generated. It was negative isolation that provided the CD8+ and CD4+ T cells, whereas TEMRA cells were enriched by FACS. An amount of RNA that ranged from roughly 0.5 to 1 ug was reverse transcribed with random hexamers. The method of amplification for TCR beta CDR3 was immunoSEQ multiplex PCR, covering 54 Vbeta and 13 Jbeta. MiXCR, run by TCRdb on the immunoSEQ multiplex PCR reads, gives a single entry per CDR3 protein. The data contain under 250,000 distinct CDR3 sequences, about 94% of them singletons. This sequence joins TRBV5-1 and TRBJ1-1, with D possibly matching TRBD1 (6 bases). This TCR was sampled from a human donor with Susac syndrome. Input material: CD4+ T cells from PBMCs. The CDR3 is CASSLAGQLNTEAFF. The CDR3 DNA follows: TGCGCCAGCAGCTTGGCCGGACAGTTGAACACTGAAGCTTTCTTT.